The subject of this entry is one T cell receptor beta chain. The antigen remains unidentified. The read ends 3 residues before the CDR3 terminus; that terminus is restored from the germline J gene. Trimming cost V 5 bases and J 4 bases, with 14 bases left between them. CDR3 size: 14 residues. CDR1 and CDR2 from the germline V gene are SEHNR and FQNEAQ (reference sequence). Sequenced by immunoSEQ multiplex PCR; TCRdb stores in-frame clones only, minus some. The sample's table shows fewer than 40,000 clones. These data originate in a study of Tregs in tolerant kidney transplant recipients. Study summary: Recipients received nonmyeloablative bone marrow transplants from related graft donors, with transient mixed chimerism.

Study results and caveats: Tolerant patients' donor-specific Tregs expanded beyond overall Tregs, suggesting antigen-driven growth. This study did not directly address biological reproducibility.

V gene TRBV7-9 combines with J gene TRBJ1-1; a weak D match, TRBD1 (6 bases). Sequenced here: CD8+ T cells from blood, sampled before the transplant. The sequence derives from a human donor who received a combined kidney and bone marrow transplant. The CDR3 sequence: CASSLQQGGTEAFF. The covered CDR3 bases are TGTGCCAGCAGCCTACAACAGGGAGGCACTGAA.